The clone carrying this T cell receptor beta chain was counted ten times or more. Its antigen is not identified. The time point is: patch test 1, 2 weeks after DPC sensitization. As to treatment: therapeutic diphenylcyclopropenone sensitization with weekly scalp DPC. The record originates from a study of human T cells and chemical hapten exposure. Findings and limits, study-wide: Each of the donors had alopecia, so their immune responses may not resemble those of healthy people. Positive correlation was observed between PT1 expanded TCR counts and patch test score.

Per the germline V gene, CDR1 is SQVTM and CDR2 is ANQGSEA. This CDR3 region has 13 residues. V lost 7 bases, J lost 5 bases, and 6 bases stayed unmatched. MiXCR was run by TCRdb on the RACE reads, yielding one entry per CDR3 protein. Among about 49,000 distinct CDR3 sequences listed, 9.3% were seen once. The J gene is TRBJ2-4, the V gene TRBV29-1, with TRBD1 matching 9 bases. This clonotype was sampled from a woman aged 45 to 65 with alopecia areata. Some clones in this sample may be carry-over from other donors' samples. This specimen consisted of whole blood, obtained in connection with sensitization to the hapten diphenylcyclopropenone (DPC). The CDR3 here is CSGLTGGQNIQYF. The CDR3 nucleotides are TGCAGCGGCCTTACAGGGGGCCAAAACATTCAGTACTTC.